This paragraph covers one TCR beta chain sequence. This sample was taken from a study of cytomegalovirus exposure and HLA in healthy donors. PCR employed 60 Vbeta and 13 Jbeta primers. Assay used: immunoSEQ multiplex PCR; TCRdb lists only in-frame clones, some missing. The sample lists about 160,000 clones, roughly 78% occurring once. This CDR3 is 16 amino acids long. CDR1 is MGHRA and CDR2 is YSYEKL in the germline V gene. Trimming removed 1 base at V and 2 bases at J, with 12 bases between. This sequence was found in a woman aged 35 to 49 in good health and CMV-seronegative. This sequence joins TRBV4-1 and TRBJ2-1; possible D gene TRBD1, 6 bases. The sequenced sample consisted of PBMCs. The CDR3 bases are TGCGCCAGCAGCCAAGTGGGCAGGGGTACCTACAATGAGCAGTTCTTC. Its protein product is CASSQVGRGTYNEQFF.